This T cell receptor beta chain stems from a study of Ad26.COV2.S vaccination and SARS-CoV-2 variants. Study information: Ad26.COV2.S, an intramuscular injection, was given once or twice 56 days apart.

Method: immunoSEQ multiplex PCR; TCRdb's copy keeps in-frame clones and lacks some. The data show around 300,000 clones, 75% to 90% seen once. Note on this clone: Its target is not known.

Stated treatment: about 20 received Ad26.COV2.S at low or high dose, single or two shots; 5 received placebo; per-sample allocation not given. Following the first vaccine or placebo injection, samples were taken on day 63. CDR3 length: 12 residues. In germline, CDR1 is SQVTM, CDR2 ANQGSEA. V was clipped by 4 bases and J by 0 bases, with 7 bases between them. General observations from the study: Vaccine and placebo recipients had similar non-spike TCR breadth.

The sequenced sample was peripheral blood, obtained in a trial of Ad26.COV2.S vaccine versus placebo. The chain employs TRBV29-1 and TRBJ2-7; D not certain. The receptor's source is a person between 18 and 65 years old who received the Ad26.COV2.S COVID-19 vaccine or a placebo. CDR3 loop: CSVVSASYEQYF. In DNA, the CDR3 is TGCAGCGTTGTATCGGCCTCCTACGAGCAGTACTTC.